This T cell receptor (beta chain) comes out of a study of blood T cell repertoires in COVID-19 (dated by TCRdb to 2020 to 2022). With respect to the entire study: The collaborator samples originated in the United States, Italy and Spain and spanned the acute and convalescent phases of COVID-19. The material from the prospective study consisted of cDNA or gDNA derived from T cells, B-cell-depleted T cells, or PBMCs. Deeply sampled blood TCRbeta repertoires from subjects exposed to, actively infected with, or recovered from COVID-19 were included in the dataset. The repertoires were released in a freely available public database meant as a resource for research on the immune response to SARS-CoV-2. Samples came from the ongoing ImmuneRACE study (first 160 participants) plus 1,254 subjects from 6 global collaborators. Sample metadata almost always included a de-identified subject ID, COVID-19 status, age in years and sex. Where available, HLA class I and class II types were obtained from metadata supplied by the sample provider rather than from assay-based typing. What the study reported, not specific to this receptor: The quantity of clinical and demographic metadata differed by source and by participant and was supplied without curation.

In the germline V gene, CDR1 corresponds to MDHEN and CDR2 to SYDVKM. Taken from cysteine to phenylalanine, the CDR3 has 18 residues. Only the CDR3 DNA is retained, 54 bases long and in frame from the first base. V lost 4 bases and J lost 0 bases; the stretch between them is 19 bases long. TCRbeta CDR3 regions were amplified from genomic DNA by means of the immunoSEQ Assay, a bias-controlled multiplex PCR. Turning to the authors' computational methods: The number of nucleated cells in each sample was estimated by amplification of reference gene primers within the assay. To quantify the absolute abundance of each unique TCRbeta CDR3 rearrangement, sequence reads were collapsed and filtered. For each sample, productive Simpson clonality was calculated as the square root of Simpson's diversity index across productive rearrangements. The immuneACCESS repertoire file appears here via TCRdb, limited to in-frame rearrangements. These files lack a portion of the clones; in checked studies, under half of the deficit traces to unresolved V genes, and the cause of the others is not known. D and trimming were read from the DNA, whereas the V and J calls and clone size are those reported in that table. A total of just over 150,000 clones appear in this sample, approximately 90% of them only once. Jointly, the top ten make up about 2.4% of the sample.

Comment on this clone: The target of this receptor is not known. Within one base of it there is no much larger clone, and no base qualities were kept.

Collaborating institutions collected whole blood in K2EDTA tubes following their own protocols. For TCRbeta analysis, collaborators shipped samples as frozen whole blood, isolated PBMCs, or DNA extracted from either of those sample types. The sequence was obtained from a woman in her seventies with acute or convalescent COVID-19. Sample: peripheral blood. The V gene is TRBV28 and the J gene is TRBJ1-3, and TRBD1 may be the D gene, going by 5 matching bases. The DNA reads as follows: TGTGCCAGCAGTTCCTCCGCCGGGGGGGGAATCTCTGGAAACACCATATATTTT. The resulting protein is CASSSSAGGGISGNTIYF.